These 15 T cell receptor beta chains originate from one sample sequenced in a study. A single record per CDR3 protein comes from TCRdb applying MiXCR to the RT-PCR reads. The table shows about 680,000 distinct CDR3 sequences, with 14% occurring only once. Sequencing used memory CD4+ T cells from blood. The receptors shown here come from a female donor in good health, serving as a healthy control.

This clonotype was counted at least ten times. The chain couples TRBV12-3 or TRBV12-4 to TRBJ2-1; 9 positions match TRBD2. This CDR3 has 16 residues. Trimming at V came to 2 bases and at J to 3 bases, leaving 5 bases not matched to a gene. The CDR3 DNA follows: TGTGCCAGCAGTTTAAGGGTGACTAGCGGCTACAATGAGCAGTTCTTC. This translates into CASSLRVTSGYNEQFF.

In this sample, this clonotype turned up many times. The chain combines TRBV5-1 with TRBJ2-7, with TRBD2 matching 8 bases. J was trimmed by 5 bases and V by 2 bases; bases with no gene match: 6. CDR1 is SGHRS, CDR2 YFSETQ, per germline. The CDR3 spans 14 residues. The CDR3 sequence: CASSFGTSTHEQYF. The CDR3 nucleotides are TGCGCCAGCAGCTTCGGGACTAGTACCCACGAGCAGTACTTC.

The chain carries TRBV28 and TRBJ2-4; D assignment may be TRBD1 or TRBD2 (5 bases each). V was shortened by 7 bases and J by 6 bases, with 16 bases between the two germline ends. This CDR3 contains 14 residues. In germline, CDR1 is MDHEN, CDR2 SYDVKM. CDR3 sequence reads: CASTKRGRSNIQYF. Written as DNA, the CDR3 is TGTGCCAGCACTAAACGGGGCCGGTCAAACATTCAGTACTTC.

Only a few counts were recorded for this clonotype. The chain employs TRBV5-5 and TRBJ2-7; D ambiguous. The V gene lost 4 bases and the J gene lost 4 bases, with 15 bases spanning the gap. The germline CDR1 and CDR2 sequences are SGHKS and YYEKEE (reference sequence). The CDR3 runs 14 residues. This chain's CDR3 is CASSPSLGLYEQYF. The CDR3 bases are TGTGCCAGCAGCCCATCGTTGGGCTTGTACGAGCAGTACTTC.

V gene TRBV6-2 or TRBV6-3 combines with J gene TRBJ2-7, with 10 bases lining up with TRBD1. The CDR3 length is 17 residues. Trimming cost V 4 bases and J 0 bases; bases outside gene matches: 9. Germline CDR1 reads MNHEY; CDR2 reads SVGEGT. The CDR3 nucleotides are TGTGCCAGCAGTTCTATGACCGGACAGGGGGTCTCCTACGAGCAGTACTTC. Protein: CASSSMTGQGVSYEQYF.

The gene calls are TRBV6-1 and TRBJ1-1; unclear D gene. The germline CDR1 and CDR2 sequences are MNHNS and SASEGT. The ends were cut back, 1 base at V and 5 bases at J, with 14 bases in the middle. The CDR3 totals 15 residues. For the CDR3, the DNA is TGTGCCAGCAGTGAAGGACATCTCGGCGGGACTGAAGCTTTCTTT. Translated, it gives CASSEGHLGGTEAFF.

The rearrangement joins TRBV6-5 to TRBJ1-2; TRBD1 matches at 8 bases. Germline assignment: CDR1 MNHEY and CDR2 SVGAGI. Trimming took 6 bases from V and 1 from J; bases not matched to a gene: 4. CDR3 length: 14 residues. The DNA for the CDR3 is TGTGCCAGCAGCCGGACAGGGATTAACTATGGCTACACCTTC. The encoded protein is CASSRTGINYGYTF.

This clonotype was found many times. This chain connects TRBV7-9 to TRBJ1-5; 8 bases are shared with TRBD1. This CDR3 spans 16 amino acids. The germline gives CDR1 SEHNR, CDR2 FQNEAQ (reference sequence). With V trimmed by 8 bases and J by 0 bases, 9 bases remained unmatched. Here the CDR3 reads CASPGQGTYSNQPQHF. For the CDR3, the DNA is TGTGCCAGCCCCGGACAGGGAACTTATAGCAATCAGCCCCAGCATTTT.

This clonotype was seen a few times. The CDR3, as DNA: TGCGCCAGCAGCGTTAACCGGGACGACGGTTACAATGAGCAGTTCTTC. Protein: CASSVNRDDGYNEQFF. The chain couples TRBV5-1 to TRBJ2-1; D tentatively reads TRBD1 or TRBD2 (5 bases each). The CDR3 is made up of 16 amino acids. V lost 4 bases and J 4 bases, leaving 18 bases between the germline ends. Germline CDR1 reads SGHRS; CDR2 reads YFSETQ.

This rearrangement joins TRBV20-1 to TRBJ1-5, with D tentatively TRBD1 (5 bases). Germline V gene sequence: CDR1 DFQATT, CDR2 SNEGSKA (reference sequence). Trimming took 6 bases from V and 0 from J, leaving 18 bases between them. This CDR3 is 16 amino acids long. The CDR3 DNA sequence: TGCAGTGCGCATGCTACCAGGGCGGATAGCAATCAGCCCCAGCATTTT. Translated, it gives CSAHATRADSNQPQHF.

The chain carries TRBV11-2 and TRBJ2-7; D uncertain. The CDR3 totals 14 residues. V was cut by 5 bases and J by 2 bases, with 13 bases left in between. Germline V lookup: CDR1 SGHAT, CDR2 FQNNGV. The CDR3 region is CASSPNAATYEQYF. The CDR3 DNA follows: TGTGCCAGCAGCCCCAATGCGGCAACCTACGAGCAGTACTTC.

The chain has TRBV5-1 and TRBJ2-2; D not certain. The CDR3 spans 16 residues. V lost 0 bases, J lost 6 bases, and 15 bases lay in between. Germline V gene lookup returns CDR1 SGHRS and CDR2 YFSETQ. The DNA of the CDR3 is TGCGCCAGCAGCTTGGCCTCCCGATCTCTCCCCGGGGAGCTGTTTTTT. Amino acids: CASSLASRSLPGELFF.

This clonotype has a count of ten or more. The V gene is TRBV4-3, the J gene TRBJ2-3, with a weak D call TRBD2 (6 bases). Trimming cost V 0 bases and J 8 bases, with 12 bases left between them. CDR1 and CDR2 (germline): LGHNA, YSLEER. The CDR3 has 14 amino acids. CDR3 DNA: TGCGCCAGCAGCCAAGACGGCGGGGTCGGTACGCAGTATTTT. Translation gives CASSQDGGVGTQYF.

This clonotype was observed a few times. The genes are TRBV7-2 and TRBJ2-7, with TRBD2 matching over 10 bases. Looked up from germline, CDR1 is SGHTA and CDR2 is FQGNSA. Trimming removed 5 bases from V and 7 bases from J; junction bases left unmatched: 11. CDR3 length: 15 residues. CDR3 DNA sequence: TGTGCCAGCAGCCCTCCAAGCGGGAGGGCAGTAGAGCAGTACTTC. Translation gives CASSPPSGRAVEQYF.

This clonotype occurred a few times. The CDR3: CASSTRTVRVDEQFF. CDR3 nucleotides: TGTGCCAGCAGTACCCGGACAGTTAGGGTCGATGAGCAGTTCTTC. The chain couples TRBV6-2 or TRBV6-3 to TRBJ2-1; maybe TRBD1 (6 bases). Germline V lookup: CDR1 MNHEY, CDR2 SVGEGT. V shed 5 bases and J shed 8 bases, with 19 bases lying between them. The CDR3 is 15 amino acids.